The clone carrying this T cell receptor (beta chain) was detected only a few times. Its matching antigen is unknown. TCRdb called the 5' RACE reads again in MiXCR, with one record for every CDR3 protein. The table shows roughly 450,000 distinct CDR3 sequences, with about a sixth occurring only once. Deletions cut 2 bases from V and 4 bases from J, with 8 bases between. The CDR3 contains 14 residues. Looked up from germline, CDR1 is MDHEN and CDR2 is SYDVKM. The data were obtained in a study of T-cell memory formation after mild COVID-19. Study-wide points: There was a balanced CD4/CD8 profile in clones contracting day 15 to 85, and later expanders leaned CD4+. Most CD4+ clones that shrank were in CM and EM, while CD8+ ones turned up in EMRA. That cross-reactive memory joined was suggested by some responding clones appearing in pre-infection memory.

The sample taken for sequencing was PBMCs or a T cell subset sorted from them (not recorded which). The TCR sequence derives from a man in his late teens or twenties who had mild COVID-19 (a few samples of this study predate the infection). Cell type and time point are not known. This rearrangement joins TRBV28 to TRBJ2-2; D is undetermined. CDR3 nucleotides: TGTGCCAGCAGTTTAGAGTTTGGCACCGGGGAGCTGTTTTTT. It is translated as CASSLEFGTGELFF.